This TCR beta chain was found in a study of cytomegalovirus exposure and HLA in healthy donors. Overall study: A later analysis reported the same platform for the 100 to 150 validation repertoires and the roughly 700 first-cohort repertoires.

The approximately 130-subject validation cohort, separate from the approximately 670-subject first cohort, included the donors. The V gene's germline CDR1 is SGHRS and CDR2 YFSETQ. This CDR3 has 14 amino acids. Trimming removed 4 bases at V and 1 base at J, with 8 bases between. The data were produced by immunoSEQ multiplex PCR, yet TCRdb's version contains in-frame clones alone and is incomplete. This table has approximately 80,000 clones, approximately 93% appearing once. In the case of this clone: Its antigen is not identified.

Whole-study results and caveats: The study designated roughly 150 TCR beta chains cytomegalovirus-associated. It was reported that the classifier diagnosed cytomegalovirus status with high specificity and sensitivity in both the original and validation cohorts.

This chain connects TRBV5-1 to TRBJ2-2; D is unclear. The sequenced sample was PBMCs. The TCR comes from a woman in her 30s in good health and CMV-seronegative. CDR3 nucleotide sequence: TGCGCCAGCAGCCCGTCAGTGAACACCGGGGAGCTGTTTTTT. Its protein is CASSPSVNTGELFF. Variable domain in full (rest from reference TRBV5-1 and TRBJ2-2): KAGVTQTPRYLIKTRGQQVTLSCSPISGHRSVSWYQQTPGQGLQFLFEYFSETQRNKGNFPGRFSGRQFSNSRSEMNVSTLELGDSALYLCASSPSVNTGELFFGEGSRLTVL.